The 28 T cell receptor beta chains in this list originate from one sample, sequenced in a study of blood T cell repertoires in COVID-19. Sequencing was performed with immunoSEQ multiplex PCR; in TCRdb, only in-frame clones are kept and a portion is missing. Here the sample spans 150,000 to 200,000 clones, 87% being singletons. Sequenced sample: peripheral blood. These receptors were collected from a man aged 18-30 years with active or convalescent COVID-19.

The chain carries TRBV4-2 and TRBJ2-3; 12 bases line up with TRBD2. V shed 1 base, J shed 3 bases, and the junction held 11 bases outside the gene matches. This CDR3 is built from 19 residues. The germline V gene has CDR1 LGHNA and CDR2 YNFKEQ. The CDR3 DNA reads as TGTGCCAGCAGCCAAGCGTCAAGACTAGCGGGAGAAGGTACAGATACGCAGTATTTT. Translated, it gives CASSQASRLAGEGTDTQYF.

This clone has more than one count but fewer than ten. The chain joins TRBV6-4 to TRBJ2-1; D perhaps matches TRBD1 (5 bases). This CDR3 spans 14 amino acids. Germline loops: CDR1 MRHNA, CDR2 SNTAGT. Trimming stripped 4 bases from V and 6 bases from J, with 13 bases between. The CDR3 DNA reads TGTGCCAGCAGTGTACAGGCCGATTCCAATGAGCAGTTCTTC. This translates into CASSVQADSNEQFF.

This rearrangement joins TRBV7-2 to TRBJ2-3; 7 bases map to TRBD2. Trimming cost V 5 bases and J 4 bases; bases outside gene matches: 12. CDR1 is SGHTA, CDR2 FQGNSA, per germline. The CDR3 spans 16 residues. This CDR3 is CASSPRAGVGADTQYF. The CDR3 nucleotides read TGTGCCAGCAGCCCACGGGCGGGAGTCGGGGCAGATACGCAGTATTTT.

This rearrangement joins TRBV19 to TRBJ1-2, with D possibly being TRBD1 (5 bases). CDR1 LNHDA and CDR2 SQIVND come from the germline V gene (reference sequence). With 1 base removed from V and 4 bases from J, the gap between germline ends came to 7 bases. This CDR3 comprises 13 residues. CDR3 amino acids: CASSIGGSYGYTF. CDR3 bases: TGTGCCAGTAGTATAGGGGGCAGCTATGGCTACACCTTC.

The chain is built from TRBV9 and TRBJ2-5; TRBD2 aligns across 12 bases. The CDR3 is made up of 17 amino acids. Germline lookup yields CDR1 SGDLS and CDR2 YYNGEE. Germline trimming cut 1 base from V and 1 base from J; bases unmatched to any gene: 5. The chain's CDR3 is CASSVRASGGAQETQYF. The DNA for the CDR3 is TGTGCCAGCAGCGTACGGGCTAGCGGGGGGGCCCAAGAGACCCAGTACTTC.

V usage is TRBV7-9 and J usage is TRBJ1-5, with TRBD1 matching over 9 bases. This CDR3 spans 17 amino acids. Per the germline V gene, CDR1 is SEHNR and CDR2 is FQNEAQ (reference sequence). The V segment lost 3 bases and the J segment 0 bases; nucleotides outside the gene matches: 6. This chain's CDR3 is CASSLSGQGYSNQPQHF. The CDR3 DNA is TGTGCCAGCAGCTTGTCGGGACAGGGTTATAGCAATCAGCCCCAGCATTTT.

The chain is built from TRBV11-2 and TRBJ2-2, with D tentatively TRBD1 (6 bases). Looked up from germline, CDR1 is SGHAT and CDR2 is FQNNGV. V was cut by 5 bases and J by 0 bases, with 16 bases left in between. This CDR3 region has 17 residues. CDR3 sequence reads: CASSPADSLANTGELFF. The CDR3 DNA is TGTGCCAGCAGCCCAGCGGACAGCCTCGCGAACACCGGGGAGCTGTTTTTT.

This chain uses TRBV6-6 with TRBJ2-3; weak D call: TRBD2 (5 bases). V was cut by 10 bases and J by 6 bases, with 11 bases left in between. The germline V gene encodes CDR1 MNHNY and CDR2 SVGAGI (reference sequence). This CDR3 region has 11 residues. The DNA for the CDR3 is TGTGCCACCGGGGAAGCGGATACGCAGTATTTT. It translates to CATGEADTQYF.

V is TRBV6-4 and J is TRBJ2-2; TRBD1 aligns across 7 bases. V lost 7 bases, J lost 0 bases, and 11 bases stayed unmatched. This CDR3 region has 17 residues. The germline V gene encodes CDR1 MRHNA and CDR2 SNTAGT. CDR3 coding DNA: TGTGCCAGCACTCCAGATCCCGGGACAGCGAACACCGGGGAGCTGTTTTTT. Protein product: CASTPDPGTANTGELFF.

V is TRBV19 and J is TRBJ2-3; 9 nucleotides align to TRBD2. The trim removed 3 bases at V and 6 bases at J, leaving 7 bases unmatched. The CDR3 sequence is 15 residues long. Germline CDR1 and CDR2: LNHDA and SQIVND (reference sequence). CDR3 in amino acids: CASSIVAGGPDTQYF. CDR3 coding DNA: TGTGCCAGTAGTATCGTGGCGGGAGGGCCCGATACGCAGTATTTT.

The DNA of the CDR3 is TGTGCCAGCAGCCCGGTTGGGTCGGGACAGATATTGCACGAGCAGTACTTC. Its translation is CASSPVGSGQILHEQYF. J is TRBJ2-7 and V is TRBV7-6; 7 bases map to TRBD1. V lost 5 bases and J lost 5; bases outside the gene matches: 18. The CDR3 is 17 amino acids. Germline CDR1 and CDR2: SGHVS and FNYEAQ.

The chain couples TRBV7-9 to TRBJ1-5; TRBD1 is a possible D gene (5 bases). The V end was cut by 8 bases, the J end by 0 bases, with 11 bases between. The CDR3 has 14 residues. Germline loops: CDR1 SEHNR, CDR2 FQNEAQ (reference sequence). CDR3 sequence (DNA): TGTGCCAGCGGGGAGGGGAATAGCAATCAGCCCCAGCATTTT. Encoded protein: CASGEGNSNQPQHF. Variable domain in full (rest from reference TRBV7-9 and TRBJ1-5): DTGVSQNPRHKITKRGQNVTFRCDPISEHNRLYWYRQTLGQGPEFLTYFQNEAQLEKSRLLSDRFSAERPKGSFSTLEIQRTEQGDSAMYLCASGEGNSNQPQHFGDGTRLSIL.

The V and J genes are TRBV6-5 and TRBJ2-7; D unresolved. Deletions cut 6 bases from V and 4 bases from J, with 10 bases between. The CDR3 loop spans 12 amino acids. CDR1 and CDR2 from the germline V gene are MNHEY and SVGAGI. The CDR3 reads CASSPDNYEQYF. As DNA, the CDR3 is TGTGCCAGCAGCCCCGACAATTACGAGCAGTACTTC.

There are a few counts of this clone. The chain combines TRBV2 with TRBJ2-1, with D perhaps matching TRBD2 (6 bases). The CDR3 extends over 13 amino acids. CDR1 and CDR2 from the germline V gene are SNHLY and FYNNEI. CDR3 sequence: CAQTGLAEDEQFF. CDR3 in DNA: TGTGCTCAAACAGGTTTAGCGGAAGATGAGCAGTTCTTC.

The chain combines TRBV18 with TRBJ2-5; TRBD1 matches at 7 bases. CDR1 is KGHSH, CDR2 LQKENI, per germline. Germline trimming cut 1 base from V and 1 base from J; bases unmatched to any gene: 6. The CDR3 is 16 residues long. As DNA, the CDR3 is TGTGCCAGCTCACCACTGGACAGGTCATCCCAAGAGACCCAGTACTTC. It is translated as CASSPLDRSSQETQYF.

J is TRBJ2-1 and V is TRBV2; D not certain. The germline V and J ends were trimmed by 8 bases and 5 bases, with 16 bases remaining between them. CDR3 length: 14 amino acids. Germline CDR1 and CDR2: SNHLY and FYNNEI. CDR3 nucleotide sequence: TGTGCCAGCCGTCTAGTGTGGGTTAACAATGAGCAGTTCTTC. It translates to CASRLVWVNNEQFF.

V gene TRBV19 combines with J gene TRBJ2-7; weak D call: TRBD1 (6 bases). The CDR3 spans 17 residues. V was cut by 2 bases and J by 3 bases, with 20 bases left in between. The germline gives CDR1 LNHDA, CDR2 SQIVND (reference sequence). CDR3: CASSIPPDSSPDYEQYV. CDR3 DNA: TGTGCCAGTAGTATACCCCCGGACAGTTCCCCCGACTACGAGCAGTACGTC.

The chain uses TRBV5-3 and TRBJ1-5; TRBD1 matches 8 bases. TRBV5-3 is an ORF, and what it does is uncertain. The V and J ends lost 0 bases and 7 bases, in that order; junction bases with no gene match: 3. CDR3 length: 14 amino acids. The CDR3 DNA is TGTGCCAGAAGCTTGGGGACAGGGCGGCAGCCCCAGCATTTT. Translating it yields CARSLGTGRQPQHF.

This chain uses TRBV27 with TRBJ2-6; 8 nucleotides align to TRBD1. The J segment lost 2 bases and the V segment lost 8 bases, leaving 5 bases of the junction unmatched. Germline CDR1 and CDR2: MNHEY and SMNVEV (reference sequence). This CDR3 contains 15 residues. The CDR3 sequence: CASSGGDAGANVLTF. The CDR3 DNA reads as TGTGCCAGCTCAGGGGGCGACGCTGGGGCCAACGTCCTGACTTTC. Supplemented by reference TRBV27 and TRBJ2-6, the full variable domain reads EAQVTQNPRYLITVTGKKLTVTCSQNMNHEYMSWYRQDPGLGLRQIYYSMNVEVTDKGDVPEGYKVSRKEKRNFPLILESPSPNQTSLYFCASSGGDAGANVLTFGAGSRLTVL.

J is TRBJ2-7 and V is TRBV11-2, with a weak D call TRBD1 (6 bases). From germline, CDR1 is SGHAT and CDR2 FQNNGV. Trimming shortened V by 3 bases and J by 3 bases, and 9 bases separated the two germline ends. The CDR3 consists of 13 residues. CDR3 protein: CASSFGTNYEQYV. The CDR3 DNA follows: TGTGCCAGCAGCTTCGGGACAAACTACGAGCAGTACGTC.

The chain employs TRBV28 and TRBJ2-7; D uncertain. This CDR3 is 13 amino acids long. Trimming took 2 bases from V and 4 from J, leaving 9 bases between them. Germline V gene data show CDR1 as MDHEN and CDR2 as SYDVKM. Here the CDR3 DNA reads TGTGCCAGCAGTTTAACAGTTTTTTACGAGCAGTACTTC. Its protein product is CASSLTVFYEQYF.

The table lists this clone with a few counts. The chain joins TRBV19 to TRBJ2-2; TRBD2 matches 9 bases. CDR3 length: 15 amino acids. J was trimmed by 5 bases and V by 4 bases; bases with no gene match: 5. Germline CDR1 LNHDA, CDR2 SQIVND (reference sequence). CDR3 sequence: CASSTRLADTGELFF. The DNA of the CDR3 is TGTGCCAGTAGTACCCGACTAGCGGATACCGGGGAGCTGTTTTTT.

The CDR3 bases are TGTGCCAGCAGTGGGACAGGGGGCTTTCAGCCCCAGCATTTT. Protein product: CASSGTGGFQPQHF. This rearrangement joins TRBV25-1 to TRBJ1-5; 11 bases are a match to TRBD1. Germline trimming cut 4 bases from V and 6 bases from J; bases unmatched to any gene: 2. This CDR3 has 14 amino acids. Germline V gives CDR1 MGHDK, CDR2 SYGVNS.

The chain combines TRBV5-4 with TRBJ2-3; unclear D gene. V lost 0 bases to trimming and J lost 3 bases, with 5 bases between them. This CDR3 contains 13 residues. Germline V gene lookup returns CDR1 SGHNT and CDR2 YYREEE (reference sequence). The CDR3 protein is CASSLGYTDTQYF. CDR3 nucleotide sequence: TGTGCCAGCAGCTTGGGCTATACAGATACGCAGTATTTT.

This clone was counted once. The rearrangement uses TRBV11-2 and TRBJ1-6; tentative D call: TRBD1 (5 bases). Trimming removed 5 bases at V and 7 bases at J, with 12 bases between. Germline V gene data show CDR1 as SGHAT and CDR2 as FQNNGV. The CDR3 contains 14 residues. The chain's CDR3 is CASSPQAGNSPLHF. CDR3 DNA: TGTGCCAGCAGCCCACAGGCGGGAAATTCACCCCTCCACTTT.

CDR3 sequence (DNA): TGTGCCAGCAGTTTCGACTTTCGAACAACCTACGAGCAGTACGTC. Translated, it gives CASSFDFRTTYEQYV. V gene TRBV27 combines with J gene TRBJ2-7; no definite D call. This CDR3 region has 15 residues. Germline CDR1 is MNHEY and CDR2 is SMNVEV (reference sequence). V lost 3 bases and J lost 2, with 14 bases in between.

This clone showed up just a few times. The rearrangement links TRBV5-1 to TRBJ1-4; unclear D gene. V was pared by 3 bases and J by 7 bases, with 16 bases between. CDR3 size: 15 residues. From germline, CDR1 is SGHRS and CDR2 YFSETQ. This CDR3 is CASSSLSGSGEKLFF. The CDR3 DNA reads TGCGCCAGCAGCTCCCTCTCGGGGTCGGGTGAAAAACTGTTTTTT.

This chain uses TRBV5-1 with TRBJ2-3; 9 bases are a match to TRBD1. This CDR3 spans 15 amino acids. The trim removed 2 bases at V and 4 bases at J, leaving 5 bases unmatched. Germline lookup yields CDR1 SGHRS and CDR2 YFSETQ. Written as DNA, the CDR3 is TGCGCCAGCAGCTTAACAGGGGGCGAATCAGATACGCAGTATTTT. Protein: CASSLTGGESDTQYF. The full variable domain, with the rest looked up from reference TRBV5-1 and TRBJ2-3, is KAGVTQTPRYLIKTRGQQVTLSCSPISGHRSVSWYQQTPGQGLQFLFEYFSETQRNKGNFPGRFSGRQFSNSRSEMNVSTLELGDSALYLCASSLTGGESDTQYFGPGTRLTVL.